This T cell receptor (beta chain) was sequenced for a study of human T cells and chemical hapten exposure. TCRdb processed the RACE reads anew with MiXCR; each CDR3 protein has one entry. The repertoire holds roughly 250,000 distinct CDR3 sequences, with 7.5% to 10% as singletons. This clonotype was detected only a few times. Time point denoted: pre-sensitization, week 0. Treatment indicated: therapeutic diphenylcyclopropenone sensitization with weekly scalp DPC. The CDR3 is 11 residues long. V dropped 10 bases and J dropped 5 bases, with 12 bases sitting between them. Germline CDR1 is SSHAT and CDR2 is FNYEAQ (reference sequence).

This sequence joins TRBV7-7 and TRBJ2-7; D gene uncertain. This clonotype was obtained from a woman in her thirties or forties with alopecia areata. Some clones in this sample may be carry-over from other donors' samples. The sequencing here drew on whole blood, taken in connection with sensitization to the hapten diphenylcyclopropenone (DPC). Written as DNA, the CDR3 is TGTGCCACCCGAATTGGGGACGAGCAGTACTTC. It specifies CATRIGDEQYF.